One sample yielded the 31 T cell receptor beta chains listed below, sequenced in a study of cytomegalovirus exposure and HLA in healthy donors. TCRdb keeps only in-frame clones here, not all; method: immunoSEQ multiplex PCR. Among 70,000 to 80,000 clones listed, 90% to 95% were seen once. Specimen: PBMCs. Receptors were obtained from a young woman in good health and CMV-seronegative.

The rearrangement joins TRBV19 to TRBJ2-7, with D possibly TRBD2 on 5 matching bases. The germline gives CDR1 LNHDA, CDR2 SQIVND (reference sequence). The CDR3 has 14 amino acids. Trimming removed 5 bases from V and 7 bases from J, with 18 bases in between. CDR3 coding DNA: TGTGCCAGTAGTCCCCGGGGTTCCCATTCGGAGCAGTACTTC. Residues: CASSPRGSHSEQYF.

The chain couples TRBV5-4 to TRBJ2-1, with 10 positions matching TRBD2. Germline V lookup: CDR1 SGHNT, CDR2 YYREEE (reference sequence). Germline trimming cut 1 base from V and 7 bases from J; bases unmatched to any gene: 8. The CDR3 loop spans 16 amino acids. DNA of the CDR3: TGTGCCAGCAGCTTGCCCCTAGCGGGAGTGGGTAATGAGCAGTTCTTC. Translated: CASSLPLAGVGNEQFF.

This clone was counted once. This sequence joins TRBV21-1 and TRBJ1-1; the listed D gene, TRBD1, was not tested against the DNA. TRBV21-1 is a pseudogene. The CDR3 is 16 amino acids. In nucleotides, the CDR3 is TGTGCCAACCCCCGGTACGACAGGGGGGGGAACACTGAAGCTTTCTTT. This encodes CANPRYDRGGNTEAFF.

The V call is TRBV9, the J call TRBJ2-6; 7 bases fit TRBD2. The V segment lost 0 bases and the J segment 2 bases; nucleotides outside the gene matches: 5. The CDR3 covers 17 residues. CDR1 is SGDLS and CDR2 is YYNGEE in the germline V gene. This CDR3 reads CASSVEWRGTGANVLTF. The CDR3 DNA follows: TGTGCCAGCAGCGTAGAGTGGCGGGGGACTGGGGCCAACGTCCTGACTTTC.

The chain joins TRBV6-1 to TRBJ1-1, with 8 nucleotides matching TRBD1. CDR1 is MNHNS and CDR2 is SASEGT in the germline V gene. This CDR3 region has 19 residues. Unmatched junction bases numbered 13, after V lost 0 bases and J lost 1 base. CDR3 region: CASSEAGAGGVGQNTEAFF. CDR3 DNA sequence: TGTGCCAGCAGTGAAGCTGGGGCAGGGGGCGTAGGACAGAACACTGAAGCTTTCTTT.

The chain's CDR3 is CASMILAGGADTQYF. For the CDR3, the DNA is TGTGCCAGCATGATACTAGCGGGAGGGGCAGATACGCAGTATTTT. V usage is TRBV2 and J usage is TRBJ2-3; 13 bases line up with TRBD2. Germline CDR1 and CDR2: SNHLY and FYNNEI. The CDR3 contains 15 residues. Losses at the gene ends were 7 bases for V and 4 bases for J; bases not matched to a gene: 5. Complete variable domain (other parts from reference TRBV2 and TRBJ2-3): EPEVTQTPSHQVTQMGQEVILRCVPISNHLYFYWYRQILGQKVEFLVSFYNNEISEKSEIFDDQFSVERPDGSNFTLKIRSTKLEDSAMYFCASMILAGGADTQYFGPGTRLTVL.

V usage is TRBV4-1 and J usage is TRBJ2-2; 13 bases map to TRBD2. CDR1 is MGHRA and CDR2 is YSYEKL in the germline V gene. The CDR3 consists of 22 residues. Trimming at V came to 7 bases and at J to 0 bases, leaving 20 bases not matched to a gene. As DNA, the CDR3 is TGCGCCAGCAAGACACTAGCGGGGGGGCTGACGGACAGAAACGCGAACACCGGGGAGCTGTTTTTT. Residues: CASKTLAGGLTDRNANTGELFF.

The gene calls are TRBV30 and TRBJ2-3, with 8 bases that match TRBD1. The V gene's germline CDR1 is GTSNPN and CDR2 SVGIG (reference sequence). The ends lost 2 bases at V and 0 bases at J; junction bases unmatched: 4. The CDR3 has 15 residues. CDR3 in amino acids: CAWSPTGDSTDTQYF. DNA of the CDR3: TGTGCCTGGAGTCCGACAGGGGACAGCACAGATACGCAGTATTTT.

The J gene is TRBJ2-7, the V gene TRBV11-2; D perhaps matches TRBD2 (5 bases). The CDR3 extends over 16 amino acids. The V gene's germline CDR1 is SGHAT and CDR2 FQNNGV. Trimming took 4 bases from V and 2 from J, leaving 18 bases between them. DNA for the CDR3: TGTGCCAGCAGCTCATTATCCGGTTTGGGAGCCTACGAGCAGTACTTC. This gives the protein CASSSLSGLGAYEQYF.

J is TRBJ1-1 and V is TRBV7-9, with D possibly matching TRBD1 (6 bases). The CDR3 sequence is 17 residues long. V lost 1 base and J lost 4, with 19 bases in between. Germline assignment: CDR1 SEHNR and CDR2 FQNEAQ (reference sequence). As DNA, the CDR3 is TGTGCCAGCAGCTTAGGAGTCTGGGGGAGGGGGTTCACTGAAGCTTTCTTT. Translation: CASSLGVWGRGFTEAFF.

The chain carries TRBV11-2 and TRBJ2-7, with 10 bases that match TRBD1. CDR1 and CDR2 (germline): SGHAT, FQNNGV. There are 17 residues in the CDR3. V dropped 5 bases and J dropped 1; count of bases not matched to a gene: 11. The CDR3 protein is CASSKRRTGGPSYEQYF. The DNA of the CDR3 is TGTGCCAGCAGCAAGCGGAGGACAGGGGGTCCTTCCTACGAGCAGTACTTC.

The chain links TRBV29-1 to TRBJ1-2; D not certain. The length of the CDR3 is 11 residues. Trimming removed 2 bases from V and 10 bases from J, with 11 bases in between. Germline-derived CDR1 and CDR2 are SQVTM and ANQGSEA. The chain's CDR3 is CSVESLRDYTF. Here the CDR3 DNA reads TGCAGCGTTGAAAGTCTTCGGGACTACACCTTC.

This clone was recorded only once. V is TRBV6-1 and J is TRBJ2-2; 8 positions match TRBD1. Germline CDR1 and CDR2: MNHNS and SASEGT. This CDR3 contains 15 residues. With V trimmed by 5 bases and J by 1 base, 3 bases remained unmatched. CDR3 sequence reads: CASSRQGLNTGELFF. DNA of the CDR3: TGTGCCAGCAGTCGACAGGGGTTGAACACCGGGGAGCTGTTTTTT.

This chain connects TRBV7-6 to TRBJ2-7, with 8 nucleotides matching TRBD1. This CDR3 is built from 16 residues. J was trimmed by 4 bases and V by 1 base; bases with no gene match: 9. In germline, CDR1 is SGHVS, CDR2 FNYEAQ. The CDR3 protein is CASSLVSGTGFYEQYF. The CDR3 bases are TGTGCCAGCAGCTTAGTATCCGGGACAGGCTTTTACGAGCAGTACTTC.

The chain is built from TRBV9 and TRBJ2-5, with D possibly being TRBD2 (6 bases). V lost 0 bases to trimming and J lost 4 bases, with 7 bases between them. Germline assignment: CDR1 SGDLS and CDR2 YYNGEE. The CDR3 spans 13 residues. This CDR3 is CASSVAGAETQYF. In nucleotides, the CDR3 is TGTGCCAGCAGCGTAGCGGGAGCAGAGACCCAGTACTTC.

V and J are TRBV28 and TRBJ1-1, with TRBD1 as a possible D gene (5 bases). The CDR3 sequence is 15 residues long. V was shortened by 4 bases and J by 1 base, with 13 bases between the two germline ends. Germline CDR1 reads MDHEN; CDR2 reads SYDVKM. Here the CDR3 reads CASSWDSGGNTEAFF. The CDR3 DNA reads TGTGCCAGCAGTTGGGACTCGGGGGGGAACACTGAAGCTTTCTTT.

The V gene is TRBV28, the J gene TRBJ1-1; 7 bases are a match to TRBD1. Germline V gene sequence: CDR1 MDHEN, CDR2 SYDVKM. Trimming cost V 3 bases and J 5 bases; bases outside gene matches: 9. The CDR3 has 15 amino acids. CDR3 region: CASSFSTGWATEAFF. CDR3 DNA: TGTGCCAGCAGTTTTTCGACAGGGTGGGCGACTGAAGCTTTCTTT.

This clone was seen just once. The CDR3 DNA is TGTGCCAGCAGCTCTACAGGGGTCACAGATACGCAGTATTTT. It specifies CASSSTGVTDTQYF. V is TRBV28 and J is TRBJ2-3; 7 nucleotides align to TRBD1. With V trimmed by 6 bases and J by 2 bases, 5 bases remained unmatched. Germline values: CDR1 MDHEN, CDR2 SYDVKM. The CDR3 length is 14 residues.

This chain joins TRBV19 and TRBJ1-5; 7 bases agree with TRBD1. Germline loops: CDR1 LNHDA, CDR2 SQIVND (reference sequence). V lost 8 bases to trimming and J lost 4 bases; unmatched junction nucleotides: 5. The CDR3 is 13 amino acids. The CDR3 region is CASGQALNQPQHF. CDR3 in DNA: TGTGCCAGTGGACAGGCGCTAAATCAGCCCCAGCATTTT.

This sequence joins TRBV19 and TRBJ1-2; 8 bases align to TRBD1. CDR1 LNHDA and CDR2 SQIVND come from the germline V gene (reference sequence). V trimming: 1 base; J trimming: 1 base; junction bases outside the gene matches: 8. The CDR3 is 17 amino acids. The CDR3 bases are TGTGCCAGTAGTATAGGTCTCGGGACAGGTAGTAACTATGGCTACACCTTC. As protein: CASSIGLGTGSNYGYTF.

The rearrangement links TRBV6-1 to TRBJ1-2, with D maybe TRBD1 (5 bases). V was cut by 4 bases and J by 1 base, with 10 bases left in between. The CDR3 has 14 residues. Germline-derived CDR1 and CDR2 are MNHNS and SASEGT. The CDR3 is CASSVAGLNYGYTF. Here the CDR3 DNA reads TGTGCCAGCAGTGTAGCGGGACTTAACTATGGCTACACCTTC.

A single count supports this clone. V is TRBV30 and J is TRBJ1-1, with D tentatively TRBD1 (6 bases). This CDR3 is built from 14 residues. Germline loops: CDR1 GTSNPN, CDR2 SVGIG (reference sequence). Trimming left V 3 bases short and J 0 bases short, with 11 bases between. This CDR3 is CAWRQGLLNTEAFF. CDR3 DNA: TGTGCCTGGAGACAGGGACTATTGAACACTGAAGCTTTCTTT.

The chain couples TRBV29-1 to TRBJ2-3; no definite D call. CDR3 length: 12 amino acids. The V end lost 5 bases, the J end lost 2 bases, and 8 bases lay between the germline ends. Germline V lookup: CDR1 SQVTM, CDR2 ANQGSEA. CDR3 sequence reads: CSVHAVTDTQYF. The CDR3 coding sequence is TGCAGCGTTCACGCGGTCACAGATACGCAGTATTTT.

The chain is built from TRBV18 and TRBJ2-7; 8 bases map to TRBD1. The J segment lost 3 bases and the V segment lost 1 base, leaving 5 bases of the junction unmatched. This CDR3 has 15 residues. Germline loops: CDR1 KGHSH, CDR2 LQKENI. The CDR3 coding sequence is TGTGCCAGCTCACCACAAAGGACAGGGCACTACGAGCAGTACTTC. Translation: CASSPQRTGHYEQYF. Looking up the rest from reference TRBV18 and TRBJ2-7 gives the full variable domain: NAGVMQNPRHLVRRRGQEARLRCSPMKGHSHVYWYRQLPEEGLKFMVYLQKENIIDESGMPKERFSAEFPKEGPSILRIQQVVRGDSAAYFCASSPQRTGHYEQYFGPGTRLTVT.

The rearrangement joins TRBV5-5 to TRBJ2-3; 10 positions agree with TRBD1. The J segment lost 2 bases and the V segment lost 0 bases, leaving 3 bases of the junction unmatched. The CDR3 runs 16 residues. Germline CDR1 is SGHKS and CDR2 is YYEKEE (reference sequence). CDR3 in amino acids: CASSLGTGGNTDTQYF. CDR3 DNA sequence: TGTGCCAGCAGCTTGGGGACAGGGGGGAACACAGATACGCAGTATTTT.

The chain has TRBV4-1 and TRBJ1-2; D unclear. V was clipped by 4 bases and J by 6 bases, with 21 bases between them. The CDR3 is made up of 16 amino acids. Germline-derived CDR1 and CDR2 are MGHRA and YSYEKL. Written as DNA, the CDR3 is TGCGCCAGCAGCCCCCAAGAGGAATCCCCCTGGCATGGCTACACCTTC. As protein: CASSPQEESPWHGYTF.

This chain joins TRBV19 and TRBJ2-7; 11 nucleotides match TRBD2. CDR1 is LNHDA, CDR2 SQIVND, per germline (reference sequence). V lost 6 bases and J lost 0; bases outside the gene matches: 7. The CDR3 extends over 16 amino acids. This chain's CDR3 is CASRKTSGSSSYEQYF. The CDR3 DNA is TGTGCCAGTAGGAAAACTAGCGGGAGTTCCTCCTACGAGCAGTACTTC.

For the CDR3, the DNA is TGTGCCAGCAGCAACCGGGACAGGGTGAACACTGAAGCTTTCTTT. Translating it yields CASSNRDRVNTEAFF. The rearrangement uses TRBV5-5 and TRBJ1-1; TRBD1 aligns across 9 bases. The germline gives CDR1 SGHKS, CDR2 YYEKEE (reference sequence). Trimming removed 4 bases from V and 0 bases from J; junction bases left unmatched: 4. The length of the CDR3 is 15 residues. Full variable domain (rest looked up from reference TRBV5-5 and TRBJ1-1): DAGVTQSPTHLIKTRGQQVTLRCSPISGHKSVSWYQQVLGQGPQFIFQYYEKEERGRGNFPDRFSARQFPNYSSELNVNALLLGDSALYLCASSNRDRVNTEAFFGQGTRLTVV.

This sequence joins TRBV4-1 and TRBJ2-3, with 10 bases that match TRBD2. J lost 0 bases, V lost 3 bases, and 12 bases had no gene match. This CDR3 is built from 19 residues. Germline V gene lookup returns CDR1 MGHRA and CDR2 YSYEKL. CDR3 amino acids: CASSHPSGGPLLSTDTQYF. CDR3 in DNA: TGCGCCAGCAGCCATCCTAGCGGGGGCCCATTACTTAGCACAGATACGCAGTATTTT.

The V gene is TRBV30, the J gene TRBJ1-4; 9 bases are a match to TRBD1. J was trimmed by 7 bases and V by 7 bases; bases with no gene match: 13. CDR1 and CDR2 from the germline V gene are GTSNPN and SVGIG (reference sequence). The CDR3 has 15 residues. As DNA, the CDR3 is TGTGCCTTTACACAGACAGGGGGGTGGAGTGAAAAACTGTTTTTT. This encodes CAFTQTGGWSEKLFF. The variable domain in full, completed from reference TRBV30 and TRBJ1-4, reads SQTIHQWPATLVQPVGSPLSLECTVEGTSNPNLYWYRQAAGRGLQLLFYSVGIGQISSEVPQNLSASRPQDRQFILSSKKLLLSDSGFYLCAFTQTGGWSEKLFFGSGTQLSVL.

The J gene is TRBJ1-2, the V gene TRBV4-3; 7 positions agree with TRBD1. This CDR3 is built from 20 residues. V lost 0 bases and J lost 1; bases outside the gene matches: 17. Germline V gene sequence: CDR1 LGHNA, CDR2 YSLEER. CDR3 nucleotides: TGCGCCAGCAGCCAAGATTATGTAGCACAGGGGCCCCCCGATAACTATGGCTACACCTTC. Translation gives CASSQDYVAQGPPDNYGYTF.